The rows below give T cell receptor beta chains drawn from one sample of a study of T cell changes during pregnancy in multiple sclerosis. Only in-frame clones appear in the TCRdb table, and some are missing; sequencing was by immunoSEQ multiplex PCR. This sample has about 50,000 clones, with 80% to 95% found just once. Sequenced material: CD4+ T cells from peripheral blood mononuclear cells, taken after pregnancy. These receptors originate from a female donor with multiple sclerosis, enrolled in a pregnancy study. Both conserved end residues are part of each CDR3. A D gene is named only where the DNA matches it firmly. A row's size may be missing; if present it is once, few, many or a size class.

d_call,j_call,v_call,clone_size,cdr3_nt,cdr3_aa
TRBD1,TRBJ2-6,TRBV9,NA,TGTGCCAGCAGCGCAGGACAGGGGAACACTGGGGCCAACGTCCTGACTTTC,CASSAGQGNTGANVLTF
NA,TRBJ1-1,TRBV6-5,NA,TGTGCCAGCAGACGGTCCCCGGGGATGAACACTGAAGCTTTCTTT,CASRRSPGMNTEAFF
NA,TRBJ2-7,TRBV25-1,NA,TGTGCCAGCAGTGTGAGCGGGCGGGGCTACGAGCAGTACTTC,CASSVSGRGYEQYF
TRBD2,TRBJ2-2,TRBV5-1,NA,TGCGCCAGCAGCTTCCCCCCTTCGACTAGCGGGAGAAGGTACACCGGGGAGCTGTTTTTT,CASSFPPSTSGRRYTGELFF
TRBD1,TRBJ1-1,TRBV29-1,NA,TGCAGCGGAGAAACGACAGGGATAGGCACTGAAGCTTTCTTT,CSGETTGIGTEAFF
NA,TRBJ2-7,TRBV10-3,NA,TGTGCCATCAGTGAGTCGGGAGCACCTCGCTTCAACGAGCAGTACTTC,CAISESGAPRFNEQYF
TRBD1,TRBJ1-5,TRBV7-8,few,TGTGCCAGCAGCTTAGCAGGGGGCGCTGGGCAGCCCCAGCATTTT,CASSLAGGAGQPQHF
TRBD1,TRBJ2-1,TRBV5-5,NA,TGTGCCAGCAGCCCACCGGGACAGGCCGGAAGGGAGCAGTTCTTC,CASSPPGQAGREQFF
TRBD1,TRBJ1-1,TRBV5-1,NA,TGCGCCAGCAGCTTGGCCTTAAGGGACAGGGTGAACACTGAAGCTTTCTTT,CASSLALRDRVNTEAFF
TRBD1,TRBJ1-1,TRBV30,NA,TGTGCCTGGATATCCCGGGACAGGTTAACATCTGAAGCTTTCTTT,CAWISRDRLTSEAFF
NA,TRBJ2-3,TRBV7-6,NA,TGTGCCAGCAGCCCTAGGGGGGGCGCAGATACGCAGTATTTT,CASSPRGGADTQYF
NA,TRBJ1-2,TRBV19,NA,TGTGCCAGTAGTATCGGGGTTGGCTACACCTTC,CASSIGVGYTF
NA,TRBJ1-2,TRBV5-1,NA,TGCGCCAGCAGCCTACGGGAATCTGGCTACACCTTC,CASSLRESGYTF
NA,TRBJ1-2,TRBV12-5,NA,TGTGCTAGTGGCCTATGGGGCAGGCCTCCCTATGGCTACACCTTC,CASGLWGRPPYGYTF
TRBD1,TRBJ2-7,TRBV19,once,TGTGCCACCCGGGACAGGGGGGCTAGCGGGAAATACGAGCAGTACTTC,CATRDRGASGKYEQYF
TRBD2,TRBJ2-1,TRBV19,NA,TGTGCCACTATCGCGGCTAGCGGGATTAATGAGCAGTTCTTC,CATIAASGINEQFF
TRBD2,TRBJ2-7,TRBV5-6,NA,TGTGCCAGCAGCTCTGGACTAGGCTCCTACGAGCAGTACTTC,CASSSGLGSYEQYF
NA,TRBJ2-7,TRBV4-1,once,TGCGCCAGCAGCCAAGGAGGATCGCGGCCGAGCTCCTACGAGCAGTACTTC,CASSQGGSRPSSYEQYF
NA,TRBJ1-4,TRBV5-4,NA,TGTGCCAGCACCCGGGGAACTGGGAATAATGAAAAACTGTTTTTT,CASTRGTGNNEKLFF
TRBD1,TRBJ2-2,TRBV19,NA,TGTGCCAGTAGACCGGACAGGGGGATTGGGGAGCTGTTTTTT,CASRPDRGIGELFF
NA,TRBJ2-3,TRBV5-5,NA,TGTGCCAGCAGCTTGGTGACAGCAACAGATACGCAGTATTTT,CASSLVTATDTQYF
TRBD1,TRBJ1-2,TRBV6-4,NA,TGTGCCAGCAGTGGGACAGGGGGAGTCGGTGGCTACACCTTC,CASSGTGGVGGYTF
NA,TRBJ2-3,TRBV4-3,NA,TGCGCCAGCAGCGTCGGAACGGGAGAAGCAGATACGCAGTATTTT,CASSVGTGEADTQYF
NA,TRBJ2-6,TRBV14,NA,TGTGCCAGCAGCCAAGATCGCCAGGGGGCCAACGTCCTGACTTTC,CASSQDRQGANVLTF
TRBD1,TRBJ2-7,TRBV19,NA,TGTGCCAGTAACTCTCTGGACAGGGGCGGCGAGCAGTACTTC,CASNSLDRGGEQYF
NA,TRBJ2-1,TRBV2,NA,TGTGCCAGCAGTGAGCAGACTAGCTCCTACAATGAGCAGTTCTTC,CASSEQTSSYNEQFF
NA,TRBJ2-1,TRBV5-1,NA,TGCGCCAGCAGCTTGGGTACCTCCCGGTACAATGAGCAGTTCTTC,CASSLGTSRYNEQFF
TRBD1,TRBJ1-2,TRBV7-2,NA,TGTGCCAGCAGCGCGTACAGGGGCGGCTACACCTTC,CASSAYRGGYTF
NA,TRBJ2-3,TRBV15,NA,TGTGCCACCAGCAGAGATTTCGCAGATACGCAGTATTTT,CATSRDFADTQYF
NA,TRBJ1-1,TRBV19,NA,TGTGCCAGTAGTATAACCGTGCGCACTGAAGCTTTCTTT,CASSITVRTEAFF
NA,TRBJ1-1,TRBV6-5,NA,TGTGCCAGCAGTTATACAGGGCATATGAACACTGAAGCTTTCTTT,CASSYTGHMNTEAFF
TRBD2,TRBJ2-3,TRBV9,NA,TGTGCCAGCAGCGCCGGGACTAGCAGCACAGATACGCAGTATTTT,CASSAGTSSTDTQYF
TRBD1,TRBJ1-3,TRBV5-1,NA,TGCGCCAGCAGCTGGGGGACAGTGGATGAAGGAAACACCATATATTTT,CASSWGTVDEGNTIYF
TRBD2,TRBJ2-2,TRBV4-2,NA,TGTGCCAGCAGCCAAGAAGGCGCGGGAGGGCTCGCGGGGGAGCTGTTTTTT,CASSQEGAGGLAGELFF
NA,TRBJ1-1,TRBV28,NA,TGTGCCAGCCTTGGGGGCTTTCGTACTGAAGCTTTCTTT,CASLGGFRTEAFF
NA,TRBJ1-3,TRBV14,NA,TGTGCCAGCAGCCAAGATACGAGGAGGCCTGGAAACACCATATATTTT,CASSQDTRRPGNTIYF
TRBD2,TRBJ2-1,TRBV9,NA,TGTGCCAGCAGCGTAGGAGCGGGAGGGCCCTACAATGAGCAGTTCTTC,CASSVGAGGPYNEQFF
TRBD1,TRBJ1-1,TRBV28,NA,TGTGCCAGCAGCCCTTCCGGACAGGGGACCACTGAAGCTTTCTTT,CASSPSGQGTTEAFF
TRBD2,TRBJ2-5,TRBV29-1,NA,TGCAGCGTTGATCAGGGCGGGGGAAAGACCCAGTACTTC,CSVDQGGGKTQYF
TRBD1,TRBJ2-7,TRBV2,NA,TGTGCCAGCAACATACAGGGGACCTTATCCGAGCAGTACTTC,CASNIQGTLSEQYF
NA,TRBJ1-1,TRBV5-4,few,TGTGCCAGCAGCCCACCCGGACAGAAGAACACTGAAGCTTTCTTT,CASSPPGQKNTEAFF
NA,TRBJ2-3,TRBV5-1,NA,TGCGCCAGCAAGCGGAATCCTAGCACAGATACGCAGTATTTT,CASKRNPSTDTQYF
NA,TRBJ1-2,TRBV28,NA,TGTGCCAGCAGGACACTAGATAACTATGGCTACACCTTC,CASRTLDNYGYTF
NA,TRBJ2-7,TRBV4-2,NA,TGTGCCAGCAGCCTTTACTCGAGCTCCTACGAGCAGTACTTC,CASSLYSSSYEQYF
TRBD2,TRBJ2-5,TRBV15,NA,TGTGCCACCTCAGGCGGGGGGAGCCTAGGGACCCAGTACTTC,CATSGGGSLGTQYF
TRBD1,TRBJ2-3,TRBV5-1,once,TGCGCCAGCAGCTTGGAAGTCGGGACAGGGGGTACAGATACGCAGTATTTT,CASSLEVGTGGTDTQYF
TRBD1,TRBJ1-5,TRBV28,NA,TGTGCCAGCAGCCCAGGGGGTAGCAATCAGCCCCAGCATTTT,CASSPGGSNQPQHF
NA,TRBJ2-5,TRBV7-6,NA,TGTGCCAGCAGCTTATTCGGAGAGACCCAGTACTTC,CASSLFGETQYF
NA,TRBJ2-5,TRBV7-7,NA,TGTGCCAGCAGCTTAACGCCCGGGGGGACCCAGTACTTC,CASSLTPGGTQYF
TRBD1,TRBJ2-2,TRBV28,NA,TGTGCCAGCAGTTTCCCCGGGACAGGGACGAACACCGGGGAGCTGTTTTTT,CASSFPGTGTNTGELFF
NA,TRBJ2-1,TRBV6-5,once,TGTGCCAGCAGTTACTCCGGCAATGAGCAGTTCTTC,CASSYSGNEQFF
TRBD1,TRBJ2-3,TRBV11-2,once,TGTGCCAGCAGCAAGGACGGACAGGGCCCAGATACGCAGTATTTT,CASSKDGQGPDTQYF
TRBD1,TRBJ1-5,TRBV28,NA,TGTGCCAGCAGTTCCCCAAAGGGGGCGGGCAATCAGCCCCAGCATTTT,CASSSPKGAGNQPQHF
TRBD1,TRBJ2-1,TRBV5-1,NA,TGCGCCAGCAGCTCGCCGGACAGGGGGGCCTACAATGAGCAGTTCTTC,CASSSPDRGAYNEQFF
TRBD1,TRBJ2-3,TRBV5-4,NA,TGTGCCAGCAGGGACAGGGCAGATACGCAGTATTTT,CASRDRADTQYF